These 32 T cell receptor beta chains were all obtained from the same sample, sequenced in a study of blood T cells in healthy people across ages. Alongside a J-beta primer mix, a sample-barcoded 5' primer served in a second PCR lasting about 6 to 11 cycles. TCRdb fed the 5' RACE reads into MiXCR, producing one record per CDR3 protein. In the table there are some 730,000 distinct CDR3 sequences, over 20% of which are singletons. Material: blood. The source is a man aged 70-80 years in good health.

The V call is TRBV11-2, the J call TRBJ2-3; D possibly corresponds to TRBD2 (6 bases). Looked up from germline, CDR1 is SGHAT and CDR2 is FQNNGV. The CDR3 is 17 residues long. Deletions cut 1 base from V and 7 bases from J, with 21 bases between. CDR3 in DNA: TGTGCCAGCAGCTTAGGTAGTGCGGGGCAGCCGACTCATACGCAGTATTTT. It codes for CASSLGSAGQPTHTQYF.

This clonotype was detected only a few times. The chain employs TRBV5-6 and TRBJ1-5; unclear D gene. In germline, CDR1 is SGHDT, CDR2 YYEEEE. The V gene lost 4 bases and the J gene lost 0 bases, with 11 bases spanning the gap. This CDR3 spans 15 amino acids. CDR3 nucleotide sequence: TGTGCCAGCAGCCCCGGGATAGATAGCAATCAGCCCCAGCATTTT. Its protein product is CASSPGIDSNQPQHF.

The chain couples TRBV20-1 to TRBJ2-1; D is undetermined. Germline V gene data show CDR1 as DFQATT and CDR2 as SNEGSKA (reference sequence). This CDR3 spans 12 amino acids. V was pared by 4 bases and J by 3 bases, with 7 bases between. The CDR3 loop reads CSAKVVYNEQFF. DNA for the CDR3: TGCAGTGCTAAGGTTGTCTACAATGAGCAGTTCTTC.

CDR3 protein: CSAIQGGRDQPQHF. CDR3 nucleotide sequence: TGCAGTGCTATCCAGGGTGGGCGCGATCAGCCCCAGCATTTT. The chain is built from TRBV20-1 and TRBJ1-5; the D gene is possibly TRBD1 (5 bases). The CDR3 is 14 amino acids. V was cut by 4 bases and J by 5 bases, with 15 bases left in between. The germline gives CDR1 DFQATT, CDR2 SNEGSKA (reference sequence).

This clonotype was picked up many times. This chain links TRBV30 with TRBJ1-2; a weak D match, TRBD1 (5 bases). This CDR3 has 12 residues. Looked up from germline, CDR1 is GTSNPN and CDR2 is SVGIG (reference sequence). Trimming pared 1 base from V and 8 bases from J, leaving 11 bases between. CDR3 nucleotides: TGTGCCTGGAGTGCCAGGGTCTGGGGCTACACCTTC. Amino acids: CAWSARVWGYTF.

The J gene is TRBJ2-6, the V gene TRBV12-3 or TRBV12-4; the D is unclear. Trimming removed 7 bases at V and 2 bases at J, with 9 bases between. There are 14 residues in the CDR3. Written as DNA, the CDR3 is TGTGCCAGCACCATCCGGGCTGGGGCCAACGTCCTGACTTTC. Amino acid sequence: CASTIRAGANVLTF.

This clonotype was found a few times. The chain couples TRBV4-1 to TRBJ1-2; D gene uncertain. This CDR3 spans 18 amino acids. Germline assignment: CDR1 MGHRA and CDR2 YSYEKL. Trimming shortened V by 0 bases and J by 0 bases, and 17 bases separated the two germline ends. The CDR3 coding sequence is TGCGCCAGCAGCCAAGATCCCGGCACCTTAGCAACTAACTATGGCTACACCTTC. This sequence encodes CASSQDPGTLATNYGYTF.

The chain recombines TRBV12-3 or TRBV12-4 with TRBJ2-5, with unresolved D. The CDR3 runs to 14 residues. Trimming removed 5 bases from V and 1 base from J, with 11 bases in between. CDR3 amino acids: CASSTGRTQETQYF. The DNA of the CDR3 is TGTGCCAGCAGTACCGGACGGACCCAAGAGACCCAGTACTTC.

This rearrangement joins TRBV12-3 or TRBV12-4 to TRBJ2-5; 10 bases align to TRBD2. The CDR3 loop spans 16 amino acids. Trimming at V came to 7 bases and at J to 0 bases, leaving 8 bases not matched to a gene. The DNA for the CDR3 is TGTGCCAGCACTCCTACTAGCGGGAACCACCAAGAGACCCAGTACTTC. Translating it yields CASTPTSGNHQETQYF.

The chain has TRBV20-1 and TRBJ2-1, with TRBD2 matching over 8 bases. Germline V gene data show CDR1 as DFQATT and CDR2 as SNEGSKA (reference sequence). This CDR3 comprises 15 residues. Trimming cost V 1 base and J 9 bases; bases outside gene matches: 11. CDR3 coding DNA: TGCAGTGCTAGAGTGGCGGGACTAGGTCCTACTGAGCAGTTCTTC. Encoded protein: CSARVAGLGPTEQFF.

At least ten counts were recorded for this clonotype. The J gene is TRBJ1-2, the V gene TRBV28; D is undetermined. The CDR3 contains 12 residues. The V end was cut by 6 bases, the J end by 2 bases, with 7 bases between. Germline CDR1 MDHEN, CDR2 SYDVKM. The CDR3 loop is CASRSGNYGYTF. The CDR3 DNA reads TGTGCCAGCAGATCGGGGAACTATGGCTACACCTTC.

This clonotype turned up a few times. At one of its ends the junction is not consistent with the germline gene, which may arise from a read error. The V call is TRBV9, the J call TRBJ2-1; D ambiguous. Near its end, the DNA agrees better with TRBJ2-7, so the J call may be wrong. CDR1 is SGDLS and CDR2 is YYNGEE in the germline V gene. The CDR3 totals 16 residues. CDR3 sequence (DNA): TGTACCAGCAGCGTAGCCCTGGGTGGCCTTGGGTACGAGCAGTACTTC. Translation: CTSSVALGGLGYEQYF.

The chain carries TRBV19 and TRBJ2-7, with a weak D call TRBD1 (6 bases). Germline values: CDR1 LNHDA, CDR2 SQIVND (reference sequence). Trimming stripped 0 bases from V and 5 bases from J, with 11 bases between. The CDR3 length is 14 residues. CDR3 nucleotides: TGTGCCAGTAGTATAGATGGGGGCCTCAACGAGCAGTACTTC. This sequence encodes CASSIDGGLNEQYF.

This clonotype was recorded a few times. The chain uses TRBV12-3 or TRBV12-4 and TRBJ2-3; D not certain. The CDR3 length is 15 residues. Trimming stripped 7 bases from V and 1 base from J, with 15 bases between. CDR3 sequence reads: CASTISGVRTDTQYF. The CDR3 coding sequence is TGTGCCAGCACCATCTCGGGTGTCCGCACAGATACGCAGTATTTT.

The V call is TRBV5-5, the J call TRBJ2-7; tentatively, D is TRBD1 (5 bases). Germline V gene data show CDR1 as SGHKS and CDR2 as YYEKEE (reference sequence). The CDR3 extends over 11 amino acids. V lost 3 bases and J lost 9, with 10 bases in between. The DNA for the CDR3 is TGTGCCAGCAGCTCGGACACTGGGCAGTACTTC. Its protein product is CASSSDTGQYF.

The CDR3 nucleotides are TGCAGTGCTTCAAGCGGGAGAGGATACAATGAGCAGTTCTTC. Amino acid sequence: CSASSGRGYNEQFF. V is TRBV20-1 and J is TRBJ2-1, with TRBD2 identical over 8 bases. V lost 5 bases to trimming and J lost 4 bases; unmatched junction nucleotides: 7. Germline CDR1 reads DFQATT; CDR2 reads SNEGSKA (reference sequence). The CDR3 is made up of 14 amino acids.

This clonotype was seen more than once but under ten times. The rearrangement uses TRBV13 and TRBJ2-3; 9 bases fit TRBD2. The CDR3 loop spans 17 amino acids. The ends lost 4 bases at V and 0 bases at J; junction bases unmatched: 8. CDR1 is PRHDT and CDR2 is FYEKMQ in the germline V gene (reference sequence). The DNA of the CDR3 is TGTGCCAGCAGCTCGACCACTAGCGGGTTTAGCACAGATACGCAGTATTTT. Translating it yields CASSSTTSGFSTDTQYF.

This clonotype was counted between two and nine times. The genes are TRBV28 and TRBJ2-1; 7 positions agree with TRBD2. This CDR3 is built from 16 residues. V was pared by 6 bases and J by 6 bases, with 14 bases of the junction left unmatched. CDR1 and CDR2 (germline): MDHEN, SYDVKM. The CDR3 nucleotides read TGTGCCAGCAGATCGGGGGGTCGACAGACCTCCAATGAGCAGTTCTTC. Translated: CASRSGGRQTSNEQFF.

This clonotype was counted between two and nine times. This chain joins TRBV28 and TRBJ2-1; no firm D call. This CDR3 is built from 12 residues. CDR1 MDHEN and CDR2 SYDVKM come from the germline V gene. Trimming left V 7 bases short and J 9 bases short, with 13 bases between. CDR3 coding DNA: TGTGCCAGCAAAAGGGATGTAAGTGAGCAGTTCTTC. Translating gives CASKRDVSEQFF.

The chain is built from TRBV7-2 and TRBJ1-5; 7 bases fit TRBD1. V lost 5 bases, J lost 5 bases, and 3 bases stayed unmatched. Germline V gene lookup returns CDR1 SGHTA and CDR2 FQGNSA. This CDR3 contains 13 residues. CDR3 amino acids: CASSVDRDQPQHF. The CDR3, as DNA: TGTGCCAGCAGCGTCGACAGGGATCAGCCCCAGCATTTT. Using reference TRBV7-2 and TRBJ1-5 for the parts outside the CDR3, the full variable domain is GAGVSQSPSNKVTEKGKDVELRCDPISGHTALYWYRQSLGQGLEFLIYFQGNSAPDKSGLPSDRFSAERTGGSVSTLTIQRTQQEDSAVYLCASSVDRDQPQHFGDGTRLSIL.

This clonotype came up a few times. The chain joins TRBV5-1 to TRBJ1-1; 7 bases map to TRBD1. Germline V gene sequence: CDR1 SGHRS, CDR2 YFSETQ. V trimming: 4 bases; J trimming: 1 base; junction bases outside the gene matches: 4. This CDR3 region has 14 residues. CDR3 coding DNA: TGCGCCAGCAGCGCGGACAGGAGGAACACTGAAGCTTTCTTT. This gives the protein CASSADRRNTEAFF.

The chain uses TRBV3-1 and TRBJ1-2, with D unclear. The CDR3 covers 14 residues. Trimming cost V 5 bases and J 4 bases, with 14 bases left between them. Per the germline V gene, CDR1 is LGHDT and CDR2 is YNNKEL (reference sequence). The CDR3 DNA reads as TGTGCCAGCAGCGCAGACTGGGTAGGCTATGGCTACACCTTC. The encoded protein is CASSADWVGYGYTF.

This chain uses TRBV12-3 or TRBV12-4 with TRBJ2-5; TRBD2 agrees at 7 bases. V gave up 6 bases and J gave up 0 bases; unmatched junction bases: 1. The CDR3 consists of 13 residues. CDR3 DNA: TGTGCCAGCAGAAGCGGGAACCAAGAGACCCAGTACTTC. This codes for CASRSGNQETQYF.

This clonotype turned up a few times. V usage is TRBV7-9 and J usage is TRBJ1-5, with D perhaps TRBD1 (6 bases). The length of the CDR3 is 18 residues. V was clipped by 2 bases and J by 0 bases, with 17 bases between them. Germline loops: CDR1 SEHNR, CDR2 FQNEAQ (reference sequence). For the CDR3, the DNA is TGTGCCAGCAGCTTATTCTCGGACAGATCTTATAGCAATCAGCCCCAGCATTTT. This codes for CASSLFSDRSYSNQPQHF.

The V call is TRBV24-1, the J call TRBJ2-5, with D tentatively TRBD1 or TRBD2 (6 bases each). The DNA end favors TRBJ2-1, so the J call may be wrong. This CDR3 is 13 amino acids long. Germline-derived CDR1 and CDR2 are KGHDR and SFDVKD. CDR3 in amino acids: CATSDLGGLQQFF. For the CDR3, the DNA is TGTGCCACCAGTGATTTAGGGGGACTCCAGCAGTTCTTC.

The rearrangement uses TRBV28 and TRBJ1-1; D gene unclear. CDR3 length equals 14 residues. Looked up from germline, CDR1 is MDHEN and CDR2 is SYDVKM. The V gene lost 3 bases and the J gene lost 4 bases, with 12 bases spanning the gap. CDR3 amino acids: CASSFIGSRTEAFF. The CDR3 nucleotides read TGTGCCAGCAGTTTTATAGGGTCCCGCACTGAAGCTTTCTTT.

This rearrangement joins TRBV27 to TRBJ2-1; D possibly corresponds to TRBD2 (6 bases). Germline loops: CDR1 MNHEY, CDR2 SMNVEV (reference sequence). Between the trimmed V and J ends, which lost 6 bases and 6 bases, there was a span of 18 bases. There are 15 residues in the CDR3. The CDR3 region has the DNA TGTGCCAGCAGCCCCCCTAGGAGGGGCCGCAATGAGCAGTTCTTC. This codes for CASSPPRRGRNEQFF.

This clonotype was counted ten times or more. The V gene is TRBV7-3, the J gene TRBJ2-3; TRBD2 might be the D (5 bases). The CDR3 has 15 amino acids. CDR1 SGHTA and CDR2 FQGTGA come from the germline V gene. V was shortened by 5 bases and J by 3 bases, with 15 bases between the two germline ends. The CDR3 is CASSPGGRGTDTQYF. The CDR3 region has the DNA TGTGCCAGCAGCCCCGGTGGGAGAGGTACAGATACGCAGTATTTT.

In its sample, this clonotype was seen a few times. The chain couples TRBV3-1 to TRBJ2-1; 7 bases align to TRBD2. With 1 base clipped from V and 5 bases from J, the junction kept 11 bases outside the gene matches. The V gene's germline CDR1 is LGHDT and CDR2 YNNKEL (reference sequence). The CDR3 has 17 amino acids. CDR3 DNA: TGTGCCAGCAGCCAAGTTCGGGGGAGGGACCTCAACAATGAGCAGTTCTTC. Translation gives CASSQVRGRDLNNEQFF.

In this sample, this clonotype turned up a few times. The chain employs TRBV4-2 and TRBJ1-2; 8 bases align to TRBD1. The CDR3 consists of 14 residues. The V gene's germline CDR1 is LGHNA and CDR2 YNFKEQ. The junction had 5 bases not matched to a gene; V was cut back by 4 bases and J by 4 bases. CDR3 sequence reads: CASSPPGQVYGYTF. CDR3 DNA: TGTGCCAGCAGCCCCCCGGGACAGGTCTATGGCTACACCTTC.

This sequence joins TRBV6-5 and TRBJ1-2; D is perhaps TRBD1 (5 bases). Germline assignment: CDR1 MNHEY and CDR2 SVGAGI. Trimming cost V 6 bases and J 0 bases, with 8 bases left between them. This CDR3 has 13 residues. The CDR3 is CASRLGPNYGYTF. The DNA for the CDR3 is TGTGCCAGCAGACTGGGACCTAACTATGGCTACACCTTC.

This clonotype has only a few counts. The chain uses TRBV3-1 and TRBJ2-5, with D maybe TRBD2 (6 bases). This CDR3 has 15 amino acids. The V and J ends lost 1 base and 11 bases respectively, with 20 bases between them. The germline V gene encodes CDR1 LGHDT and CDR2 YNNKEL (reference sequence). Here the CDR3 DNA reads TGTGCCAGCAGCCAAGGGCGGGTGGCTTCGGGGGAGCAGTACTTC. Translation: CASSQGRVASGEQYF.